Listed below are T cell receptor beta chains from one sample, sequenced in a study of STAT5B mutations in CD4+ large granular lymphocyte leukemia. Method: immunoSEQ multiplex PCR; TCRdb's copy keeps in-frame clones and lacks some. The sample has around 29,000 clones, 65% to 80% seen once; the top ten hold 6.2%. The sequencing input was CD4+ T cells from blood buffy coats. The receptors were gathered from a human donor in good health. Both conserved end residues are part of each CDR3. The D gene is left open where the match is weak. Where a row states a size, it is once, few, many or the class of an expanded clone; other rows omit it.

clone size,D gene,V gene,J gene,CDR3 DNA,CDR3 protein
few,TRBD1,TRBV7-6,TRBJ1-1,TGTGCCAGCAGCTTAGCCCAGGGGGACACTGAAGCTTTCTTT,CASSLAQGDTEAFF
few,-,TRBV11-2,TRBJ2-7,TGTGCCAGCAGCGGGGACCTCTCCTACGAGCAGTACTTC,CASSGDLSYEQYF
-,TRBD2,TRBV29-1,TRBJ2-5,TGCAGCGTTTTGATGGGGGACTCCATAGCGGGACCGCAAGAGACCCAGTACTTC,CSVLMGDSIAGPQETQYF
-,-,TRBV7-7,TRBJ2-2,TGTGCTAGCAGCTCCCGTCCCGGACCGTCCACCGGGGAGCTGTTTTTT,CASSSRPGPSTGELFF
few,-,TRBV20-1,TRBJ1-1,TGCAGTGCTAGAGATCTCCAGAAAGCTTTCTTT,CSARDLQKAFF
-,-,TRBV12-5,TRBJ1-2,TGTGCTAGTGGTTTGGTAAGGGCTAGGGGGGACTATGGCTACACCTTC,CASGLVRARGDYGYTF
once,TRBD1,TRBV19,TRBJ1-5,TGTGCCAGTAGTAAATCGACAGGGAATCAGCCCCAGCATTTT,CASSKSTGNQPQHF
few,TRBD1,TRBV7-2,TRBJ2-6,TGTGCCAGCAGCTTACAGGGGGCAACCAACGTCCTGACTTTC,CASSLQGATNVLTF
-,-,TRBV18,TRBJ1-5,TGTGCCAGCTCGTACCGCGACACCTACAATCAGCCCCAGCATTTT,CASSYRDTYNQPQHF
-,-,TRBV27,TRBJ2-2,TGTGCCAGCAGCACAACACCGGGACACAAAATGGACGGGACACAAAACACCGGGGAGCTGTTTTTT,CASSTTPGHKMDGTQNTGELFF
-,-,TRBV7-2,TRBJ1-5,TGTGCCAGCAGCTTAATGGGGCAGGGCGGCAATCAGCCCCAGCATTTT,CASSLMGQGGNQPQHF
-,TRBD2,TRBV19,TRBJ2-5,TGTGCCAGTAGTATTGGTAGCGGGGGGGCCGCAAAGACCCAGTACTTC,CASSIGSGGAAKTQYF
-,-,TRBV9,TRBJ2-3,TGTGCCAGCAGCGTAGCTGCGCGCGGAACAGATACGCAGTATTTT,CASSVAARGTDTQYF
-,-,TRBV7-6,TRBJ2-3,TGTGCCAGCAGCTTAGGGTCTTATCAGGGCACAGATACGCAGTATTTT,CASSLGSYQGTDTQYF
-,TRBD1,TRBV19,TRBJ2-3,TGTGCCAGTAGTACCCGGGCAGGGGGCTTCCTACCCCGAGGGACAGATACGCAGTATTTT,CASSTRAGGFLPRGTDTQYF
-,-,TRBV5-1,TRBJ1-1,TGCGCCAGCAGCTTGGTGGGGGACACTGAAGCTTTCTTT,CASSLVGDTEAFF
-,TRBD2,TRBV7-9,TRBJ2-7,TGTGCCAGCAGCTTAGCCCTAGCGGGGGGGAGCTCCTACGAGCAGTACTTC,CASSLALAGGSSYEQYF
few,-,TRBV5-4,TRBJ1-1,TGTGCCAGCAGCTTGGCGGCAAACACTGAAGCTTTCTTT,CASSLAANTEAFF
-,-,TRBV9,TRBJ2-2,TGTGCCAGCAGCGTAGGGACCATAAACACCGGGGAGCTGTTTTTT,CASSVGTINTGELFF
-,-,TRBV18,TRBJ2-3,TGTGCCAGCTCTCCGGTGGGGGCGAGCACAGATACGCAGTATTTT,CASSPVGASTDTQYF
few,TRBD1,TRBV7-2,TRBJ1-4,TGTGCCAGCAGTCCCCGGTGGGGACAGGGTACCGAAAAACTGTTTTTT,CASSPRWGQGTEKLFF
-,TRBD1,TRBV7-2,TRBJ2-5,TGTGCCAGCAGGCTAACAGGGGCAGAAGAGACCCAGTACTTC,CASRLTGAEETQYF
-,TRBD1,TRBV5-1,TRBJ2-2,TGCGCCAGCAGTTCCGGGACAGGGGGCACCGGGGAGCTGTTTTTT,CASSSGTGGTGELFF
-,-,TRBV7-9,TRBJ1-4,TGTGCCAGCAGCTTCCCCGCGGGCCAAAATGAAAAACTGTTTTTT,CASSFPAGQNEKLFF
-,-,TRBV5-4,TRBJ1-4,TGTGCCAGCAGCTTTACAGGGAATGAAAAACTGTTTTTT,CASSFTGNEKLFF
few,-,TRBV18,TRBJ2-1,TGTGCCAGCTCACCCGTACGCTCCTACAATGAGCAGTTCTTC,CASSPVRSYNEQFF
-,-,TRBV10-3,TRBJ1-6,TGTGCCATCAGTGATAAGCCTTCACAGGGAGGATCACCCCTCCACTTT,CAISDKPSQGGSPLHF
-,TRBD2,TRBV9,TRBJ2-3,TGTGCCAGCAGTCTGCGGGGGGCAGATACGCAGTATTTT,CASSLRGADTQYF